The present T cell receptor beta chain was sequenced within a study of T cell responses to AZD1222 COVID-19 vaccine. Points from the study as a whole: Just five or six AZD1222 recipients were seropositive at baseline. Donors were chiefly white British, with a greater number of females, and clonal diversity was perhaps underestimated. Reportedly, nearly half the spike-specific TCRs target unmutated variant regions.

Repertoires were generated with immunoSEQ multiplex PCR, while TCRdb's copy carries only in-frame clones and drops some. The top ten clones hold approximately 3.8% of a sample with over 140,000 clones, 90% to 95% of them seen once. The V end was cut by 4 bases, the J end by 3 bases, with 9 bases between. Germline-derived CDR1 and CDR2 are SGHVS and FNYEAQ. The length of the CDR3 is 13 residues. In this sample, this clone turned up once. The antigen is unknown. Pooling of second doses given at about 4 or about 12 weeks was done. Material: peripheral blood, obtained 28 days after the second AZD1222 dose. This chain uses TRBV7-6 with TRBJ1-2; D is ambiguous. This TCR was recovered from an adult who received the AZD1222 COVID-19 vaccine. The CDR3 nucleotides read TGTGCCAGCAGCTCTTCGCTGGACTATGGCTACACCTTC. It encodes CASSSSLDYGYTF.